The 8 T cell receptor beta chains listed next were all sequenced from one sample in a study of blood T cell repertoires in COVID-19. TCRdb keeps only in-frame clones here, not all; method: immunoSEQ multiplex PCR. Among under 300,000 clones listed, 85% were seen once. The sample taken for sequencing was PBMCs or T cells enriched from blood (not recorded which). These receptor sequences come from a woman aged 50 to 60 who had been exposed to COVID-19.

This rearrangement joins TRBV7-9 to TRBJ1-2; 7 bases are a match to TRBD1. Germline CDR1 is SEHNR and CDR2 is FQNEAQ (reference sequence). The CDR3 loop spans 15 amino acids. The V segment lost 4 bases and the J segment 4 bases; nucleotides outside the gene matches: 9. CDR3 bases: TGTGCCAGCAGCTCCTCCTTGACAGGGATCTATGGCTACACCTTC. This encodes CASSSSLTGIYGYTF.

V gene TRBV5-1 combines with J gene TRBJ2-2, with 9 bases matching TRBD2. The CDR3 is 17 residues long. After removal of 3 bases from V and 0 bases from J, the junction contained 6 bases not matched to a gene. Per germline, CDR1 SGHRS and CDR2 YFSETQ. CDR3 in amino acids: CASSSRTSVSNTGELFF. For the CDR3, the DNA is TGCGCCAGCAGCTCCCGGACTAGCGTTTCGAACACCGGGGAGCTGTTTTTT.

The CDR3 DNA follows: TGCAGCGTGGGACAGGGGGAGAAAGAGACCCAGTACTTC. As protein: CSVGQGEKETQYF. This chain links TRBV29-1 with TRBJ2-5; TRBD1 agrees at 11 bases. The CDR3 has 13 amino acids. The germline V gene encodes CDR1 SQVTM and CDR2 ANQGSEA. After removal of 6 bases from V and 3 bases from J, the junction contained 3 bases not matched to a gene.

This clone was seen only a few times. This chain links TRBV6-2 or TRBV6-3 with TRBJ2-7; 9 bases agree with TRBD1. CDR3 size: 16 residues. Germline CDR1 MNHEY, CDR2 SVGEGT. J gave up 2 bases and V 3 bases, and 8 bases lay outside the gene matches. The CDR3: CASSYIRGQGTYEQYF. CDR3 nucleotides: TGTGCCAGCAGTTATATTCGGGGACAGGGCACCTACGAGCAGTACTTC.

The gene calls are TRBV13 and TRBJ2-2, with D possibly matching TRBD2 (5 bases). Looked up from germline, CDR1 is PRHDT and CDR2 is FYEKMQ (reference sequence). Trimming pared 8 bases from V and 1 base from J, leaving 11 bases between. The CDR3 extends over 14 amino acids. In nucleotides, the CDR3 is TGTGCCAGCGGATCGGGAATGAACACCGGGGAGCTGTTTTTT. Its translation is CASGSGMNTGELFF.

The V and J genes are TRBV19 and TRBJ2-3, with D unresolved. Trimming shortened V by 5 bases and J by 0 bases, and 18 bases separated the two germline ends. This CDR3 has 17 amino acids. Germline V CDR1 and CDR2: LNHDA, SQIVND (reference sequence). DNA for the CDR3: TGTGCCAGTAGTCCCCGCGGTGTCGTCCCTAGCACAGATACGCAGTATTTT. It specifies CASSPRGVVPSTDTQYF.

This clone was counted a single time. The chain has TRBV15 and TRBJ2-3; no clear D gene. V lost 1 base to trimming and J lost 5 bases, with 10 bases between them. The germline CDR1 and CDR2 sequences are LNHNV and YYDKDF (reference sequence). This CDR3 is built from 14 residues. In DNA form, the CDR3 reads TGTGCCACCAGCAGAGGAGACTTCGGAGATACGCAGTATTTT. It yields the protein CATSRGDFGDTQYF.

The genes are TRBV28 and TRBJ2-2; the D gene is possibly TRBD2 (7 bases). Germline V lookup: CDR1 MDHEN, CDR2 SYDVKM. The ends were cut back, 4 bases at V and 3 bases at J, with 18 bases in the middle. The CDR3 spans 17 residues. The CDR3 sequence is CASSSPQGGADTGELFF. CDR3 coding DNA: TGTGCCAGCAGTTCTCCTCAAGGGGGGGCCGACACCGGGGAGCTGTTTTTT.